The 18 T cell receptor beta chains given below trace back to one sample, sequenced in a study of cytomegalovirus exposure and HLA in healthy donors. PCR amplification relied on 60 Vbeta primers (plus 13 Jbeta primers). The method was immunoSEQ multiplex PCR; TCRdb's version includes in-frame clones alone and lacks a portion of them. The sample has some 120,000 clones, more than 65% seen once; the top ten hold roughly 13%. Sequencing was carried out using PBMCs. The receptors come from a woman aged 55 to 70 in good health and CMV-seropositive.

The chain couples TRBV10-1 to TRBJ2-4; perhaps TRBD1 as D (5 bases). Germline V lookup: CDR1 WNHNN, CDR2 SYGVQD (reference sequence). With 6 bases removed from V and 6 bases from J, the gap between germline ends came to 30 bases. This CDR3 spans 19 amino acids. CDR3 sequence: CASRGDGRLGPYKRNIQYF. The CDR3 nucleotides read TGCGCCAGCAGGGGCGACGGACGCCTGGGGCCTTATAAACGAAACATTCAGTACTTC.

CDR3 amino acids: CASSLASGGGNEQFF. The CDR3 bases are TGTGCCAGCAGCTTAGCCAGCGGGGGGGGGAATGAGCAGTTCTTC. The V gene is TRBV7-6, the J gene TRBJ2-1; 10 bases line up with TRBD2. Germline assignment: CDR1 SGHVS and CDR2 FNYEAQ. The CDR3 is 15 amino acids. V trimming: 0 bases; J trimming: 7 bases; junction bases outside the gene matches: 3.

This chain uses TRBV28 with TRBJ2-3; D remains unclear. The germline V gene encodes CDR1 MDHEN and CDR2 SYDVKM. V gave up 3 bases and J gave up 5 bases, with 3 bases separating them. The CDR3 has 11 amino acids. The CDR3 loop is CASSFIDTQYF. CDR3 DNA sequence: TGTGCCAGCAGTTTTATAGATACGCAGTATTTT.

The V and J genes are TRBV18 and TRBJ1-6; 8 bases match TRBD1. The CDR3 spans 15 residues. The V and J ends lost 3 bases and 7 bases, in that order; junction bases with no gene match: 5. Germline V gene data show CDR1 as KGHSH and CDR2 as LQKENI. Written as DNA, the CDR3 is TGTGCCAGCTCACCGGGACAGGAGAAAAATTCACCCCTCCACTTT. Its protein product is CASSPGQEKNSPLHF.

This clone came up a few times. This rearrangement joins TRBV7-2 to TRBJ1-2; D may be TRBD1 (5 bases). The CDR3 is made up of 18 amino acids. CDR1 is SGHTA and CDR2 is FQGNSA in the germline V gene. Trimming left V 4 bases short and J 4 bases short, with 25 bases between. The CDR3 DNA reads TGTGCCAGCAGCTCGAGAGGTAGTTCGGTCGGCAGGGCCTATGGCTACACCTTC. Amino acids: CASSSRGSSVGRAYGYTF.

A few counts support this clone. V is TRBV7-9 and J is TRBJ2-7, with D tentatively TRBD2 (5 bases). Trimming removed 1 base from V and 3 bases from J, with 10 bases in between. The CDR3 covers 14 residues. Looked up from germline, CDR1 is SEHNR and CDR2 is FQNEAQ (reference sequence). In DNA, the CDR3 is TGTGCCAGCAGCTTAGGTTCTGGGAGCTACGAGCAGTACTTC. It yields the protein CASSLGSGSYEQYF.

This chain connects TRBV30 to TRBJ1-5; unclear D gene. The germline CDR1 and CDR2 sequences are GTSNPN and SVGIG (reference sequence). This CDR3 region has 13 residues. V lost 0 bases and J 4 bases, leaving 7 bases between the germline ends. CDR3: CAWSVLENQPQHF. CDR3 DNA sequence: TGTGCCTGGAGTGTACTGGAGAATCAGCCCCAGCATTTT. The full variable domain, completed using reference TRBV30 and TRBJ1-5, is SQTIHQWPATLVQPVGSPLSLECTVEGTSNPNLYWYRQAAGRGLQLLFYSVGIGQISSEVPQNLSASRPQDRQFILSSKKLLLSDSGFYLCAWSVLENQPQHFGDGTRLSIL.

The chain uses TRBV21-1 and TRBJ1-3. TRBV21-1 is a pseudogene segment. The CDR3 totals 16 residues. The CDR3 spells CASSKRGGSSGNTIYF. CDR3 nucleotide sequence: TGTGCCAGCAGCAAACGCGGGGGCAGCTCTGGAAACACCATATATTTT.

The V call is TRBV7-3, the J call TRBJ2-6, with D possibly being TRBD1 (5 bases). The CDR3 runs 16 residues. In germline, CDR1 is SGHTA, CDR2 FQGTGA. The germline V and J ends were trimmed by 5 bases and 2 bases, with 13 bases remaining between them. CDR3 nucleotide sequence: TGTGCCAGCAGCCCCTTCACAGGTACTGGGGCCAACGTCCTGACTTTC. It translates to CASSPFTGTGANVLTF.

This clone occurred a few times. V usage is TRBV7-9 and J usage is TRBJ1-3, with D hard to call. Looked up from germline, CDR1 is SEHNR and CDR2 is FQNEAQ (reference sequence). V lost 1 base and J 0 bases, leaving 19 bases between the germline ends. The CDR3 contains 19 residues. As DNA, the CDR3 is TGTGCCAGCAGCTTAGAAATTCTGGGGAATCGGGGCTCTGGAAACACCATATATTTT. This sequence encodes CASSLEILGNRGSGNTIYF.

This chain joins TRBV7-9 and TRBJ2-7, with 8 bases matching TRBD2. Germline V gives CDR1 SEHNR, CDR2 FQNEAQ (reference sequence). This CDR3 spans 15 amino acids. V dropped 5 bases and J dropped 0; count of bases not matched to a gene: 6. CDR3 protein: CASSPPGTSSYEQYF. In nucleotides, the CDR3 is TGTGCCAGCAGCCCGCCCGGGACTAGCTCCTACGAGCAGTACTTC.

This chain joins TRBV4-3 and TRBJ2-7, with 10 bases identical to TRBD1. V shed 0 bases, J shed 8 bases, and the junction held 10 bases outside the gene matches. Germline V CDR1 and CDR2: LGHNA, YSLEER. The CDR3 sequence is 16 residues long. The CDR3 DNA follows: TGCGCCAGCAGCCAAGATCGTGGGACAGGGGCTAACCAGCAGTACTTC. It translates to CASSQDRGTGANQQYF.

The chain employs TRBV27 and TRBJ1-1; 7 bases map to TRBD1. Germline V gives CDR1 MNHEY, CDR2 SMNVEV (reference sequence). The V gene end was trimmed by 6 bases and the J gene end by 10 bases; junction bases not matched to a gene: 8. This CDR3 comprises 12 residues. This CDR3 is CASRARQGGAFF. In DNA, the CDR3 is TGTGCCAGCAGAGCTAGACAGGGCGGAGCTTTCTTT.

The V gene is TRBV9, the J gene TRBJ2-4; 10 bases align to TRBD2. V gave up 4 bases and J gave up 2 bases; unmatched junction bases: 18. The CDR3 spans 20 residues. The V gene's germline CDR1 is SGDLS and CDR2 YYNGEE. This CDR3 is CASSRGWLAGDIGSKNIQYF. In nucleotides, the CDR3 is TGTGCCAGCAGCCGGGGGTGGCTAGCGGGAGACATCGGGTCCAAAAACATTCAGTACTTC.

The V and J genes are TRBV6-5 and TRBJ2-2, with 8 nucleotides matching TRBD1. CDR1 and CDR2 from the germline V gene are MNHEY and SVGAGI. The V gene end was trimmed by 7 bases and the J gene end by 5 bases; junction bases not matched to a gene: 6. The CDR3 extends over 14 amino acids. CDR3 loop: CASTRTGRTGELFF. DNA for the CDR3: TGTGCCAGCACGCGGACAGGGCGGACCGGGGAGCTGTTTTTT.

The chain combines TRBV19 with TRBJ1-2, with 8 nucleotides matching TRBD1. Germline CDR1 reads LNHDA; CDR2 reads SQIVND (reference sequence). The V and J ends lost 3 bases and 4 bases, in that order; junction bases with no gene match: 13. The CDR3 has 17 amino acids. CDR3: CASSISQGASSGYGYTF. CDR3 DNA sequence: TGTGCCAGTAGTATCTCCCAGGGGGCATCCTCCGGCTATGGCTACACCTTC. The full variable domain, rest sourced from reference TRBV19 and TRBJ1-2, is DGGITQSPKYLFRKEGQNVTLSCEQNLNHDAMYWYRQDPGQGLRLIYYSQIVNDFQKGDIAEGYSVSREKKESFPLTVTSAQKNPTAFYLCASSISQGASSGYGYTFGSGTRLTVV.

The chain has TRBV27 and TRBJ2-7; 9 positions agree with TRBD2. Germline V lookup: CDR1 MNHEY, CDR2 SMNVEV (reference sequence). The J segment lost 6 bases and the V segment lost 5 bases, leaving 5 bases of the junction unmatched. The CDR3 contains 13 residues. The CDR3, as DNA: TGTGCCAGCAGTGCGGGAGGGCCATCCGAGCAGTACTTC. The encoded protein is CASSAGGPSEQYF.

CDR3 coding DNA: TGTGCCAGCAGGGCGGCCGATGCTTTCTTT. Protein sequence: CASRAADAFF. The chain has TRBV2 and TRBJ1-1; no firm D call. Germline CDR1 is SNHLY and CDR2 is FYNNEI. The CDR3 totals 10 residues. Trimming removed 6 bases from V and 11 bases from J, with 10 bases in between.